The 17 T cell receptor beta chains below were found in one sample sequenced in a study of blood T cell repertoires in COVID-19. Assay used: immunoSEQ multiplex PCR; TCRdb lists only in-frame clones, some missing. The table includes about 190,000 clones, around nine tenths detected once. The sample taken for sequencing was peripheral blood. These receptors all come from a man aged 18 to 30 with active or convalescent COVID-19.

The chain uses TRBV23-1 and TRBJ2-5; 15 positions agree with TRBD2. TRBV23-1 qualifies as an ORF whose function is uncertain. J was trimmed by 6 bases and V by 3 bases; bases with no gene match: 14. This CDR3 comprises 19 residues. The DNA for the CDR3 is TGCGCCAGCAGTCATCTAGGACTAGCGGGAGGGCGGGTTGGTAAGACCCAGTACTTC. Its translation: CASSHLGLAGGRVGKTQYF.

The rearrangement uses TRBV9 and TRBJ2-7; 8 positions match TRBD1. The CDR3 contains 17 residues. Trimming at V came to 4 bases and at J to 4 bases, leaving 16 bases not matched to a gene. Looked up from germline, CDR1 is SGDLS and CDR2 is YYNGEE. The CDR3 sequence is CASSFIGQGPSAYEQYF. The DNA for the CDR3 is TGTGCCAGCAGCTTCATCGGACAGGGTCCCTCGGCGTACGAGCAGTACTTC.

The rearrangement links TRBV29-1 to TRBJ2-5; 13 nucleotides match TRBD2. V was pared by 5 bases and J by 2 bases, with 8 bases of the junction left unmatched. CDR3 length: 16 amino acids. Looked up from germline, CDR1 is SQVTM and CDR2 is ANQGSEA. CDR3 in amino acids: CSVRLGLAGEQETQYF. The DNA for the CDR3 is TGCAGCGTTCGTCTTGGACTAGCGGGGGAACAAGAGACCCAGTACTTC.

V and J are TRBV2 and TRBJ1-4; D is perhaps TRBD1 (6 bases). Trimming pared 6 bases from V and 3 bases from J, leaving 14 bases between. The germline gives CDR1 SNHLY, CDR2 FYNNEI. The CDR3 covers 15 residues. The CDR3, as DNA: TGTGCCAGCAGCAAGACGACAGGTCCTAATGAAAAACTGTTTTTT. Translated: CASSKTTGPNEKLFF.

A few counts support this clone. The genes are TRBV14 and TRBJ1-5; 7 bases are a match to TRBD1. CDR3 length: 15 residues. Germline V gives CDR1 SGHDN, CDR2 FVKESK. The V and J ends lost 1 base and 6 bases, in that order; junction bases with no gene match: 6. The CDR3 loop is CASSQGITGVQPQHF. CDR3 in DNA: TGTGCCAGCAGCCAAGGAATCACAGGGGTTCAGCCCCAGCATTTT.

CDR3 amino acids: CASSAGGAGYTF. The CDR3 DNA sequence: TGTGCCAGCAGTGCCGGGGGGGCAGGGTACACCTTC. This chain links TRBV25-1 with TRBJ1-2, with a possible D match to TRBD1 (6 bases). This CDR3 has 12 residues. From germline, CDR1 is MGHDK and CDR2 SYGVNS. V lost 4 bases and J 11 bases, leaving 14 bases between the germline ends.

The chain joins TRBV10-3 to TRBJ2-1, with D perhaps TRBD2 (5 bases). The CDR3 consists of 17 residues. Germline V lookup: CDR1 ENHRY, CDR2 SYGVKD. The V and J ends lost 6 bases and 2 bases respectively, with 20 bases between them. CDR3 DNA sequence: TGTGCCATCAGCCGGGAAGGCCGGGGATACACCTACAATGAGCAGTTCTTC. Translated, it gives CAISREGRGYTYNEQFF.

V gene TRBV10-3 combines with J gene TRBJ2-7, with D unclear. Trimming stripped 2 bases from V and 2 bases from J, with 10 bases between. Germline V gives CDR1 ENHRY, CDR2 SYGVKD. The CDR3 runs 14 residues. Written as DNA, the CDR3 is TGTGCCATCAGTGAGCCAGACAATACCTACGAGCAGTACTTC. Encoded protein: CAISEPDNTYEQYF.

This clone was detected many times. The CDR3 loop reads CASSYGGTDTQYF. CDR3 bases: TGTGCCAGCAGCTACGGGGGCACAGATACGCAGTATTTT. J is TRBJ2-3 and V is TRBV9; D is perhaps TRBD2 (5 bases). This CDR3 is built from 13 residues. The germline CDR1 and CDR2 sequences are SGDLS and YYNGEE. The V end lost 4 bases, the J end lost 1 base, and 7 bases lay between the germline ends.

The chain is built from TRBV11-3 and TRBJ2-1; no clear D gene. Germline CDR1 and CDR2: SGHNT and YENEEA. CDR3 length: 13 amino acids. V lost 1 base and J 4 bases, leaving 5 bases between the germline ends. This CDR3 is CASSLGRYNEQFF. The CDR3 region has the DNA TGTGCCAGCAGCTTAGGGCGGTACAATGAGCAGTTCTTC. The variable domain in full, with the rest retrieved from reference TRBV11-3 and TRBJ2-1, is EAGVVQSPRYKIIEKKQPVAFWCNPISGHNTLYWYLQNLGQGPELLIRYENEEAVDDSQLPKDRFSAERLKGVDSTLKIQPAELGDSAVYLCASSLGRYNEQFFGPGTRLTVL.

The chain is built from TRBV7-9 and TRBJ1-1; 7 positions match TRBD1. V lost 3 bases, J lost 1 base, and 8 bases stayed unmatched. Germline values: CDR1 SEHNR, CDR2 FQNEAQ (reference sequence). This CDR3 has 16 residues. The CDR3 is CASSFPWTGANTEAFF. Here the CDR3 DNA reads TGTGCCAGCAGCTTCCCCTGGACAGGTGCGAACACTGAAGCTTTCTTT.

The count of this clone is one. The gene calls are TRBV7-3 and TRBJ2-3; D might be TRBD1 (5 bases). The V and J ends lost 8 bases and 3 bases respectively, with 18 bases between them. The germline CDR1 and CDR2 sequences are SGHTA and FQGTGA. This CDR3 has 15 residues. The CDR3 DNA sequence: TGTGCCAGCCGAAGGACAAACTCAGGGACAGATACGCAGTATTTT. Protein sequence: CASRRTNSGTDTQYF.

CDR3 sequence (DNA): TGTGCCAGCGGCCAGACTAGCGACAATGAGCAGTTCTTC. It translates to CASGQTSDNEQFF. V gene TRBV6-2 or TRBV6-3 combines with J gene TRBJ2-1; TRBD2 matches 8 bases. Germline CDR1 and CDR2: MNHEY and SVGEGT. J was trimmed by 5 bases and V by 8 bases; bases with no gene match: 5. This CDR3 region has 13 residues.

A note on this clone: Other nucleotide sequences from this sample produce the same CDR3. This chain joins TRBV6-1 and TRBJ1-5; D ambiguous. Per germline, CDR1 MNHNS and CDR2 SASEGT. Trimming pared 1 base from V and 5 bases from J, leaving 6 bases between. This CDR3 spans 13 amino acids. The CDR3 DNA reads TGTGCCAGCAGTGAAGACCGGGATCAGCCCCAGCATTTT. Its translation: CASSEDRDQPQHF.

CDR3 sequence: CASSLADSNTEAFF. CDR3 sequence (DNA): TGTGCCAGCAGCTTAGCAGACAGCAACACTGAAGCTTTCTTT. The chain employs TRBV7-9 and TRBJ1-1; the D gene is possibly TRBD1 (5 bases). The CDR3 spans 14 residues. The V gene lost 0 bases and the J gene lost 2 bases, with 7 bases spanning the gap. Germline V gene sequence: CDR1 SEHNR, CDR2 FQNEAQ (reference sequence). The full variable domain, with the rest looked up from reference TRBV7-9 and TRBJ1-1, is DTGVSQNPRHKITKRGQNVTFRCDPISEHNRLYWYRQTLGQGPEFLTYFQNEAQLEKSRLLSDRFSAERPKGSFSTLEIQRTEQGDSAMYLCASSLADSNTEAFFGQGTRLTVV.

The chain recombines TRBV11-2 with TRBJ1-1; 8 bases agree with TRBD1. The V segment lost 5 bases and the J segment 1 base; nucleotides outside the gene matches: 9. Germline-derived CDR1 and CDR2 are SGHAT and FQNNGV. The CDR3 consists of 16 residues. The CDR3 loop is CASSIRGQGSNTEAFF. DNA of the CDR3: TGTGCCAGCAGCATCCGCGGACAGGGTTCGAACACTGAAGCTTTCTTT.

This chain uses TRBV29-1 with TRBJ2-3, with 10 bases aligning to TRBD2. The V segment lost 7 bases and the J segment 6 bases; nucleotides outside the gene matches: 7. Per germline, CDR1 SQVTM and CDR2 ANQGSEA. The CDR3 has 13 residues. The CDR3 spells CSGAGGLGDTQYF. CDR3 nucleotides: TGCAGCGGAGCGGGAGGGCTTGGGGATACGCAGTATTTT.